The 27 T cell receptor beta chains below were found in one sample sequenced in a study of beta chain features in type 1 diabetes. Isolated RNA was reverse transcribed in full, so expressed TCRB transcripts were sequenced. Generated by immunoSEQ multiplex PCR, the TCRdb table keeps only in-frame clones and is missing some. The data show 680,000 or so clones, 15% to 17% seen once. The specimen sequenced was naive CD4+ T cells from blood. The receptors originated from a man between 18 and 29 years old in good health.

This clone was counted only a few times. The rearrangement uses TRBV7-2 and TRBJ2-5, with D possibly matching TRBD2 (6 bases). There are 14 residues in the CDR3. Deletions cut 4 bases from V and 2 bases from J, with 11 bases between. Germline V lookup: CDR1 SGHTA, CDR2 FQGNSA. CDR3 amino acids: CASSSQAGQETQYF. In DNA, the CDR3 is TGTGCCAGCAGCTCCCAAGCGGGTCAAGAGACCCAGTACTTC.

This clone has just a few counts. J is TRBJ2-2 and V is TRBV5-5, with D perhaps matching TRBD2 (6 bases). Trimming took 3 bases from V and 3 from J, leaving 9 bases between them. This CDR3 spans 14 amino acids. Germline assignment: CDR1 SGHKS and CDR2 YYEKEE (reference sequence). CDR3 in DNA: TGTGCCAGCAGCTCGAGACTAGACACCGGGGAGCTGTTTTTT. Its translation is CASSSRLDTGELFF.

Concerning this clone: This may be a read error, as it is one base from a much larger clone. Other DNA sequences from this sample encode an identical CDR3 as well. This rearrangement joins TRBV7-2 to TRBJ1-1; tentative D call: TRBD1 (5 bases). The CDR3 contains 13 residues. Germline CDR1 and CDR2: SGHTA and FQGNSA. Between the trimmed V and J ends, which lost 4 bases and 2 bases, there was a span of 8 bases. Here the CDR3 reads CASSSQGNTEAFF. The CDR3 DNA sequence: TGTGCCAGCAGCTCCCAGGGAAACACTGAAGCTTTCTTT.

The V call is TRBV7-2, the J call TRBJ2-2, with a tentative D call TRBD2 (5 bases). The CDR3 has 16 amino acids. Trimming removed 1 base at V and 7 bases at J, with 16 bases between. Per germline, CDR1 SGHTA and CDR2 FQGNSA. Written as DNA, the CDR3 is TGTGCCAGCAGCTTAGAGCATGGCGGGTACAGCGGGGAGCTGTTTTTT. Residues: CASSLEHGGYSGELFF.

With respect to this clone: This sample also contains other DNA sequences that code for the same CDR3. The rearrangement uses TRBV5-4 and TRBJ1-5; D is undetermined. CDR1 is SGHNT and CDR2 is YYREEE in the germline V gene (reference sequence). Trimming removed 0 bases at V and 1 base at J, with 5 bases between. The CDR3 has 14 amino acids. This CDR3 reads CASSLVGSNQPQHF. As DNA, the CDR3 is TGTGCCAGCAGCTTGGTGGGGAGCAATCAGCCCCAGCATTTT.

The J gene is TRBJ2-7, the V gene TRBV7-9; D might be TRBD2 (6 bases). This CDR3 comprises 16 residues. Trimming pared 5 bases from V and 3 bases from J, leaving 20 bases between. The germline CDR1 and CDR2 sequences are SEHNR and FQNEAQ (reference sequence). The CDR3 nucleotides read TGTGCCAGCAGCATGGAGGGAACTTGGGCCTACTACGAGCAGTACTTC. Its translation is CASSMEGTWAYYEQYF.

The rearrangement links TRBV2 to TRBJ2-6; the D is unclear. Trimming shortened V by 6 bases and J by 1 base, and 10 bases separated the two germline ends. This CDR3 spans 15 amino acids. Per germline, CDR1 SNHLY and CDR2 FYNNEI. The CDR3, as DNA: TGTGCCAGCAGCGGGCGAGGATCTGGGGCCAACGTCCTGACTTTC. Translation gives CASSGRGSGANVLTF.

The chain employs TRBV9 and TRBJ2-5; a weak D match, TRBD2 (5 bases). Germline V lookup: CDR1 SGDLS, CDR2 YYNGEE. The V and J ends lost 3 bases and 1 base respectively, with 22 bases between them. The CDR3 has 18 amino acids. CDR3 bases: TGTGCCAGCAGCGGTTCTCACGTCTCGAGGGCCAGCCAAGAGACCCAGTACTTC. Protein product: CASSGSHVSRASQETQYF.

The chain joins TRBV7-2 to TRBJ1-5, with D hard to call. V lost 1 base and J lost 3, with 10 bases in between. This CDR3 spans 15 amino acids. In germline, CDR1 is SGHTA, CDR2 FQGNSA. This chain's CDR3 is CASSLGGGINQPQHF. The DNA for the CDR3 is TGTGCCAGCAGCTTAGGGGGAGGGATCAATCAGCCCCAGCATTTT.

The rearrangement uses TRBV28 and TRBJ1-5, with TRBD1 matching over 8 bases. The V and J ends lost 3 bases and 9 bases, in that order; junction bases with no gene match: 13. The CDR3 has 16 amino acids. The V gene's germline CDR1 is MDHEN and CDR2 SYDVKM. The CDR3 here is CASSFRRGQGKGPQHF. The CDR3 nucleotides are TGTGCCAGCAGTTTTCGTCGAGGACAGGGTAAAGGGCCCCAGCATTTT.

This chain links TRBV27 with TRBJ2-6; perhaps TRBD2 as D (5 bases). This CDR3 region has 18 residues. Trimming left V 5 bases short and J 0 bases short, with 17 bases between. Germline V gene data show CDR1 as MNHEY and CDR2 as SMNVEV (reference sequence). The CDR3 reads CASSPIGKGSSGANVLTF. In DNA, the CDR3 is TGTGCCAGCAGTCCCATCGGGAAAGGGAGCTCTGGGGCCAACGTCCTGACTTTC.

This clone was counted only a few times. This chain connects TRBV5-1 to TRBJ2-4, with D hard to call. The CDR3 is 11 residues long. Germline lookup yields CDR1 SGHRS and CDR2 YFSETQ. The germline V and J ends were trimmed by 5 bases and 8 bases, with 8 bases remaining between them. The CDR3 is CASSDRDIQYF. The CDR3 nucleotides read TGCGCCAGCAGTGATCGGGACATTCAGTACTTC. Full variable domain (outside the CDR3, taken from reference TRBV5-1 and TRBJ2-4): KAGVTQTPRYLIKTRGQQVTLSCSPISGHRSVSWYQQTPGQGLQFLFEYFSETQRNKGNFPGRFSGRQFSNSRSEMNVSTLELGDSALYLCASSDRDIQYFGAGTRLSVL.

This clone was seen only a few times. The rearrangement links TRBV19 to TRBJ1-2; 9 nucleotides align to TRBD1. V gave up 6 bases and J gave up 3 bases; unmatched junction bases: 2. The V gene's germline CDR1 is LNHDA and CDR2 SQIVND (reference sequence). This CDR3 region has 13 residues. The CDR3 nucleotides are TGTGCCAGTAGGACAGGGGGGGACTATGGCTACACCTTC. Translated, it gives CASRTGGDYGYTF.

This clone was observed a handful of times. The chain uses TRBV5-4 and TRBJ2-1; the match to TRBD2 covers 10 bases. This CDR3 contains 16 residues. Per the germline V gene, CDR1 is SGHNT and CDR2 is YYREEE (reference sequence). V was clipped by 4 bases and J by 9 bases; unmatched bases: 13. DNA of the CDR3: TGTGCCAGCAGCCGCGGTAGTCTAGCGGGAGAGGGTGAGCAGTTCTTC. This gives the protein CASSRGSLAGEGEQFF.

This clone was counted a few times. V usage is TRBV5-4 and J usage is TRBJ2-7, with D perhaps TRBD1 (6 bases). The CDR3 spans 17 residues. V was trimmed by 0 bases and J by 4 bases, leaving 20 bases between them. Germline values: CDR1 SGHNT, CDR2 YYREEE (reference sequence). The CDR3: CASSLGLTQGTGYEQYF. In DNA form, the CDR3 reads TGTGCCAGCAGCTTGGGGTTAACACAGGGAACGGGGTACGAGCAGTACTTC.

The chain carries TRBV6-4 and TRBJ2-6, with D possibly being TRBD2 (6 bases). Germline CDR1 MRHNA, CDR2 SNTAGT. The CDR3 totals 18 residues. Trimming took 5 bases from V and 0 from J, leaving 17 bases between them. CDR3 loop: CASSREGPGDSGANVLTF. CDR3 DNA: TGTGCCAGCAGTCGGGAAGGTCCGGGGGACTCTGGGGCCAACGTCCTGACTTTC.

This clone has only a few counts. The V call is TRBV7-9, the J call TRBJ2-4, with D perhaps TRBD1 (6 bases). Germline-derived CDR1 and CDR2 are SEHNR and FQNEAQ (reference sequence). V lost 0 bases, J lost 6 bases, and 15 bases lay in between. This CDR3 contains 16 residues. CDR3 sequence (DNA): TGTGCCAGCAGCTTAGCTGGGCCTCAAGGGGGAAACATTCAGTACTTC. Its protein product is CASSLAGPQGGNIQYF.

The V call is TRBV5-1, the J call TRBJ2-1; TRBD2 matches 12 bases. Germline V gives CDR1 SGHRS, CDR2 YFSETQ. J was trimmed by 7 bases and V by 4 bases; bases with no gene match: 3. The CDR3 is 14 amino acids. The CDR3 DNA sequence: TGCGCCAGCAGCCCACTAGCGGGGGGAAATGAGCAGTTCTTC. Its translation: CASSPLAGGNEQFF.

The rearrangement uses TRBV20-1 and TRBJ1-1; 7 positions agree with TRBD1. With V trimmed by 5 bases and J by 10 bases, 7 bases remained unmatched. This CDR3 region has 11 residues. CDR1 is DFQATT and CDR2 is SNEGSKA in the germline V gene (reference sequence). The CDR3 region is CSAVDRDPAFF. For the CDR3, the DNA is TGCAGTGCTGTCGACAGGGACCCAGCTTTCTTT.

The chain couples TRBV12-5 to TRBJ2-1; TRBD2 agrees at 14 bases. The CDR3 covers 17 residues. CDR1 LGHNT and CDR2 FRNRAP come from the germline V gene. V dropped 3 bases and J dropped 13; count of bases not matched to a gene: 14. CDR3 bases: TGTGCTAGTGGTTTCCTGGGACTAGCGGGGGCCCGAGGGATCCAGTTCTTC. Translating gives CASGFLGLAGARGIQFF. The full variable domain, rest sourced from reference TRBV12-5 and TRBJ2-1, is DARVTQTPRHKVTEMGQEVTMRCQPILGHNTVFWYRQTMMQGLELLAYFRNRAPLDDSGMPKDRFSAEMPDATLATLKIQPSEPRDSAVYFCASGFLGLAGARGIQFFGPGTRLTVL.

V gene TRBV19 combines with J gene TRBJ2-5; D may correspond to TRBD1 or TRBD2 (5 bases each). The V gene lost 6 bases and the J gene lost 5 bases, with 19 bases spanning the gap. CDR1 is LNHDA and CDR2 is SQIVND in the germline V gene (reference sequence). This CDR3 spans 15 amino acids. The CDR3 reads CASSLPGKRFETQYF. The CDR3 nucleotides are TGTGCCAGTAGCCTTCCAGGGAAGCGGTTCGAGACCCAGTACTTC. The variable domain in full, with the rest retrieved from reference TRBV19 and TRBJ2-5, is DGGITQSPKYLFRKEGQNVTLSCEQNLNHDAMYWYRQDPGQGLRLIYYSQIVNDFQKGDIAEGYSVSREKKESFPLTVTSAQKNPTAFYLCASSLPGKRFETQYFGPGTRLLVL.

In this sample, this clone turned up a few times. At one boundary the junction diverges from the germline segment, which might be a read error. This chain uses TRBV7-7 with TRBJ2-3; 12 bases map to TRBD1. This CDR3 contains 14 residues. Germline CDR1 SSHAT, CDR2 FNYEAQ (reference sequence). The CDR3 is CASSPGTGGDTQYF. The CDR3, as DNA: TGTGCTAGCAGCCCCGGGACAGGGGGCGATACGCAGTATTTT.

The sample holds a few counts of this clone. V is TRBV4-2 and J is TRBJ2-5, with 16 bases identical to TRBD2. The CDR3 is 17 amino acids. Losses at the gene ends were 3 bases for V and 2 bases for J; bases not matched to a gene: 3. Germline V gives CDR1 LGHNA, CDR2 YNFKEQ. The CDR3, as DNA: TGTGCCAGCAGCCAGGGACTAGCGGGAGGGACTCAAGAGACCCAGTACTTC. Residues: CASSQGLAGGTQETQYF.

This clone was counted a few times. The V and J genes are TRBV2 and TRBJ2-5, with D perhaps TRBD2 (6 bases). Germline CDR1 reads SNHLY; CDR2 reads FYNNEI. This CDR3 region has 13 residues. V gave up 4 bases and J gave up 5 bases, with 11 bases separating them. The CDR3 loop is CASSAGVRETQYF. The CDR3, as DNA: TGTGCCAGCAGTGCGGGAGTACGGGAGACCCAGTACTTC.

This clone came up a few times. This chain uses TRBV7-2 with TRBJ2-7; 10 bases map to TRBD1. CDR1 and CDR2 (germline): SGHTA, FQGNSA. The V and J ends lost 5 bases and 3 bases, in that order; junction bases with no gene match: 4. CDR3 length equals 14 residues. CDR3 in amino acids: CASSTGTGVYEQYF. CDR3 DNA: TGTGCCAGCAGCACCGGGACAGGGGTCTACGAGCAGTACTTC.

This clone turned up a few times. This rearrangement joins TRBV4-3 to TRBJ1-2, with 10 bases identical to TRBD1. CDR1 and CDR2 from the germline V gene are LGHNA and YSLEER. The CDR3 extends over 15 amino acids. The V gene end was trimmed by 4 bases and the J gene end by 4 bases; junction bases not matched to a gene: 6. CDR3: CASSRGQGFSYGYTF. CDR3 coding DNA: TGCGCCAGCAGCCGGGGACAGGGGTTCAGCTATGGCTACACCTTC.

This clone was picked up a small number of times. Other DNA sequences in the sample encode the same CDR3. The V and J genes are TRBV6-5 and TRBJ2-7, with D possibly matching TRBD2 (6 bases). The CDR3 is made up of 12 amino acids. Trimming shortened V by 4 bases and J by 7 bases, and 11 bases separated the two germline ends. Germline V lookup: CDR1 MNHEY, CDR2 SVGAGI. This CDR3 reads CASSLTRYEQYF. In nucleotides, the CDR3 is TGTGCCAGCAGTTTGACTAGATATGAGCAGTACTTC.